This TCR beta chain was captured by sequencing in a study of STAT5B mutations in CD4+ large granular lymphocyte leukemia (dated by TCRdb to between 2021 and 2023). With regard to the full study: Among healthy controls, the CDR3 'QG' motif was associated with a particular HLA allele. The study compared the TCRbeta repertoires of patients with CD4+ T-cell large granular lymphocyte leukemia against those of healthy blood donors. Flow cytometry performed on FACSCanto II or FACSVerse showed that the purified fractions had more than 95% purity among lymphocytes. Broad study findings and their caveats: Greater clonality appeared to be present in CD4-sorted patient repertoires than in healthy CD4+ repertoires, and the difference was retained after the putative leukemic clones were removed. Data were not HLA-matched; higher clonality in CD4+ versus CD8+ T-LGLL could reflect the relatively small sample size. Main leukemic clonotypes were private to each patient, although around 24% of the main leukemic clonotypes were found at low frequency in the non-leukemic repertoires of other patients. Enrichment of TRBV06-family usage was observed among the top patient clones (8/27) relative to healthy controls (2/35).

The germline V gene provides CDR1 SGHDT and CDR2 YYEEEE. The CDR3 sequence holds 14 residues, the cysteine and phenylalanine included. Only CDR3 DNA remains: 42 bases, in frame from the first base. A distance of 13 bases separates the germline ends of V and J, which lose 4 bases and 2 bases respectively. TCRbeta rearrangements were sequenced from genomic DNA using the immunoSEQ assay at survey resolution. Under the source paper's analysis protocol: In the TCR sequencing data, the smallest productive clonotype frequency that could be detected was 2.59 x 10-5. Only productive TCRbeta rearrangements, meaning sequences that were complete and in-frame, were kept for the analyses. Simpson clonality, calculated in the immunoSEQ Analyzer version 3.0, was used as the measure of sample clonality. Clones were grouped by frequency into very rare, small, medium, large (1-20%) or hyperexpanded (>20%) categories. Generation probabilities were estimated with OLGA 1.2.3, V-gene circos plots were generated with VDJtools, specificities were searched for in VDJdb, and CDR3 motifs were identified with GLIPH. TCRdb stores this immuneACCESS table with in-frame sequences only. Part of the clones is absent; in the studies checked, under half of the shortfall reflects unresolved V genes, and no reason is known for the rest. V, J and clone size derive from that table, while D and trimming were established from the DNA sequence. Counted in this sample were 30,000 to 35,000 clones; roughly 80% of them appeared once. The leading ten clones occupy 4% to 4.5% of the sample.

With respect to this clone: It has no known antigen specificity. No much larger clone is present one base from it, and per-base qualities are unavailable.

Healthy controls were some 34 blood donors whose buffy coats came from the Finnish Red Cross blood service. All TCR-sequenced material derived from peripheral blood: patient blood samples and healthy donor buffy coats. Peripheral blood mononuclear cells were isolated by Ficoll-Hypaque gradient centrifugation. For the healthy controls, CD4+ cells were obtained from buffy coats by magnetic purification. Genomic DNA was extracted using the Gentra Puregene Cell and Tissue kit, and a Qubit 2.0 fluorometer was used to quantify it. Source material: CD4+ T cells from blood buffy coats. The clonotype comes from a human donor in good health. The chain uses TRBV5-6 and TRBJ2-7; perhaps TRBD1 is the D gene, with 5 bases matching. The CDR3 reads CASSLRTRAYEQYF. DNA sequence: TGTGCCAGCAGCCTCCGGACAAGGGCCTACGAGCAGTACTTC.